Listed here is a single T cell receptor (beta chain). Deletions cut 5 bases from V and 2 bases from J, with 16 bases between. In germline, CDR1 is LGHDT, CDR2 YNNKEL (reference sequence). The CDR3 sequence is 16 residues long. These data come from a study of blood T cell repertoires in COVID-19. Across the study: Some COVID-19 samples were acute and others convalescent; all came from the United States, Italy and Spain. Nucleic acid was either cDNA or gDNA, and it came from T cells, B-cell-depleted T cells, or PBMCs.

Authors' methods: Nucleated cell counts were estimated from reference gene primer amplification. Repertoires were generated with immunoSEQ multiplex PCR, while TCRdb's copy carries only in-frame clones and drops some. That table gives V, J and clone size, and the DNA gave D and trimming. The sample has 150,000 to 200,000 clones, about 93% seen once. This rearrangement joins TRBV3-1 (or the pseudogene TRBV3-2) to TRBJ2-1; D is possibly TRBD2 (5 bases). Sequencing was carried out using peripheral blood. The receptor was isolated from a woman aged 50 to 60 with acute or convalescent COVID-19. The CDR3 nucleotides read TGTGCCAGCAGCATACGTGACTACCGAACCTACAATGAGCAGTTCTTC. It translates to CASSIRDYRTYNEQFF.